This T cell receptor beta chain was observed in a study of blood T cell repertoires in COVID-19. Study summary: Acute-phase and convalescent COVID-19 samples originated in the United States, Italy and Spain. The analysed material was cDNA or gDNA that came from T cells, B-cell-depleted T cells, or PBMCs.

Here immunoSEQ multiplex PCR was the method, and the copy in TCRdb shows in-frame clones only, minus some. The sample consists of over 450,000 clones, roughly nine tenths of them appearing once. Patients in Seattle were enrolled during active infection, then followed longitudinally. The CDR3 covers 16 residues. The J segment lost 4 bases and the V segment lost 1 base, leaving 5 bases of the junction unmatched. The germline V gene has CDR1 SGDLS and CDR2 YYNGEE. The chain employs TRBV9 and TRBJ2-2; 9 nucleotides match TRBD2. The TCR comes from a man aged 18 to 29 with COVID-19, enrolled during active disease. Sequences were obtained from peripheral blood. Here the CDR3 reads CASSVLAGVTTGELFF. The CDR3, as DNA: TGTGCCAGCAGCGTATTAGCGGGGGTGACCACCGGGGAGCTGTTTTTT.